These 31 T cell receptor beta chains share one sample of origin, sequenced in a study of post-analysis software for immune sequencing data. These TCRs' antigens remain unknown. TCR beta cDNA libraries had unique molecular identifiers. TCRdb independently ran MiXCR on the PCR reads; one entry per CDR3 protein. The sample includes 800,000 to 950,000 distinct CDR3 sequences, about 53% of them seen just once. Study-wide findings and caveats: Among four to six TRBV segments more frequent in patients than controls were TRBV5-6, TRBV5-1 and TRBV20-1.

Material: blood. Source of these receptors: a girl between 5 and 17 years old with multiple sclerosis.

The rearrangement uses TRBV4-1 and TRBJ2-5; D might be TRBD2 (6 bases). The CDR3 is 16 amino acids. Looked up from germline, CDR1 is MGHRA and CDR2 is YSYEKL. V was pared by 6 bases and J by 4 bases, with 21 bases between. The CDR3 DNA reads as TGCGCCAGCAGTCCAGACAGCGGCGGGATTAGAGAGACCCAGTACTTC. Translated, it gives CASSPDSGGIRETQYF.

The count of this clonotype is one. V and J are TRBV7-7 and TRBJ2-2; D is unclear. This CDR3 spans 14 amino acids. V was cut by 3 bases and J by 3 bases, with 8 bases left in between. Germline lookup yields CDR1 SSHAT and CDR2 FNYEAQ (reference sequence). CDR3 nucleotide sequence: TGTGCCAGCAGCTTGACCCCCGACACCGGGGAGCTGTTTTTT. Translating it yields CASSLTPDTGELFF.

This clonotype turned up a few times. An end of the junction does not agree with germline; a read error may underlie this. The chain couples TRBV10-3 to TRBJ1-2, with 8 positions matching TRBD1. This CDR3 comprises 14 residues. The germline V gene has CDR1 ENHRY and CDR2 SYGVKD. CDR3 amino acids: CAMSERTGSHGYTF. CDR3 bases: TGTGCCATGAGTGAGCGGACAGGGTCGCATGGCTACACCTTC.

The CDR3 DNA is TGCAGTGCTACAGGGAAGGGTGGCAATCAGCCCCAGCATTTT. Translated, it gives CSATGKGGNQPQHF. The chain employs TRBV20-1 and TRBJ1-5, with D tentatively TRBD1 (5 bases). The CDR3 sequence is 14 residues long. CDR1 is DFQATT, CDR2 SNEGSKA, per germline (reference sequence). Trimming removed 4 bases at V and 2 bases at J, with 12 bases between.

The chain employs TRBV29-1 and TRBJ2-4; D perhaps matches TRBD1 (5 bases). Germline CDR1 reads SQVTM; CDR2 reads ANQGSEA. This CDR3 is built from 12 residues. The CDR3 region is CTWGVILTKQYF. For the CDR3, the DNA is TGCACGTGGGGCGTAATCCTTACGAAGCAGTACTTC.

The J gene is TRBJ2-6, the V gene TRBV6-4; 10 bases fit TRBD1. The CDR3 sequence is 20 residues long. V gave up 1 base and J gave up 0 bases; unmatched junction bases: 9. Germline V gives CDR1 MRHNA, CDR2 SNTAGT. The CDR3 DNA is TGTGCCAGCAGTGACTTACCTACGGGACAGGGGTTCTCTGGGGCCAACGTCCTGACTTTC. This gives the protein CASSDLPTGQGFSGANVLTF.

The chain combines TRBV19 with TRBJ2-3; 14 bases align to TRBD2. Trimming removed 6 bases from V and 6 bases from J; junction bases left unmatched: 5. The CDR3 spans 15 residues. The germline gives CDR1 LNHDA, CDR2 SQIVND (reference sequence). Here the CDR3 reads CASSRLAGGRDTQYF. The DNA of the CDR3 is TGTGCCAGTAGCAGACTAGCGGGAGGGAGGGATACGCAGTATTTT.

The rearrangement joins TRBV4-1 to TRBJ1-2; D remains ambiguous. This CDR3 contains 14 residues. V lost 0 bases and J 2 bases, leaving 7 bases between the germline ends. Germline CDR1 is MGHRA and CDR2 is YSYEKL. The CDR3 region has the DNA TGCGCCAGCAGCCAAGATCAGAGAAACTATGGCTACACCTTC. Amino acids: CASSQDQRNYGYTF.

This clonotype has more than one count but fewer than ten. The chain has TRBV3-1 and TRBJ2-5, with 7 positions matching TRBD1. V was pared by 3 bases and J by 3 bases, with 10 bases of the junction left unmatched. The CDR3 has 16 residues. Looked up from germline, CDR1 is LGHDT and CDR2 is YNNKEL (reference sequence). CDR3 region: CASSHYSSGTEETQYF. The CDR3, as DNA: TGTGCCAGCAGCCACTACTCCTCCGGGACAGAAGAGACCCAGTACTTC.

The chain couples TRBV10-3 to TRBJ2-1; the D gene is possibly TRBD2 (7 bases). CDR3 length equals 13 residues. Trimming left V 7 bases short and J 7 bases short, with 14 bases between. Germline-derived CDR1 and CDR2 are ENHRY and SYGVKD. The CDR3 sequence: CAINRGAGNEQFF. DNA for the CDR3: TGTGCCATCAATCGGGGGGCTGGTAATGAGCAGTTCTTC.

J is TRBJ2-1 and V is TRBV5-1; 9 bases align to TRBD1. Germline V gene data show CDR1 as SGHRS and CDR2 as YFSETQ. After removal of 3 bases from V and 7 bases from J, the junction contained 11 bases not matched to a gene. This CDR3 spans 16 amino acids. In DNA form, the CDR3 reads TGCGCCAGCAGCTGGGGTGTGACAGGGGGTATGAATGAGCAGTTCTTC. Protein sequence: CASSWGVTGGMNEQFF.

The chain has TRBV7-2 and TRBJ2-7, with 10 bases lining up with TRBD2. Trimming removed 5 bases from V and 4 bases from J; junction bases left unmatched: 8. The CDR3 has 15 residues. Germline V gene lookup returns CDR1 SGHTA and CDR2 FQGNSA. The DNA of the CDR3 is TGTGCCAGCAGCCGACTAGCGGGTGGGCAATACGAGCAGTACTTC. Amino acids: CASSRLAGGQYEQYF.

This chain links TRBV5-1 with TRBJ1-2; maybe TRBD1 (5 bases). Germline CDR1 reads SGHRS; CDR2 reads YFSETQ. Trimming pared 6 bases from V and 3 bases from J, leaving 18 bases between. The CDR3 contains 15 residues. CDR3 in amino acids: CASNQKPDSHYGYTF. As DNA, the CDR3 is TGCGCCAGCAACCAGAAACCTGACAGCCACTATGGCTACACCTTC.

The table lists this clonotype with a few counts. The chain carries TRBV6-5 and TRBJ2-7; no clear D. This CDR3 region has 13 residues. Trimming took off 11 bases at V and 2 bases at J, with 16 bases between the two ends. CDR1 is MNHEY, CDR2 SVGAGI, per germline. The CDR3 here is CAARSPATYEQYF. The CDR3 coding sequence is TGTGCCGCTCGGAGTCCGGCGACCTACGAGCAGTACTTC.

The chain couples TRBV20-1 to TRBJ2-7; D might be TRBD1 (5 bases). The end of the DNA fits TRBJ2-5 better, so the J call may be wrong. The CDR3 spans 14 residues. Germline V gene sequence: CDR1 DFQATT, CDR2 SNEGSKA (reference sequence). CDR3 loop: CSARGVVQAETQYF. The CDR3 nucleotides read TGCAGTGCTAGAGGGGTGGTACAGGCGGAGACCCAGTACTTC.

This clonotype was picked up a small number of times. The V call is TRBV27, the J call TRBJ2-3; D not certain. The CDR3 sequence is 14 residues long. Germline CDR1 and CDR2: MNHEY and SMNVEV (reference sequence). Between the trimmed V and J ends, which lost 2 bases and 1 base, there was a span of 7 bases. CDR3 nucleotides: TGTGCCAGCAGTTTAGAGACTGGCACAGATACGCAGTATTTT. Residues: CASSLETGTDTQYF.

In this sample, this clonotype turned up a few times. The chain employs TRBV6-5 and TRBJ2-3; 11 bases map to TRBD1. Germline V gene sequence: CDR1 MNHEY, CDR2 SVGAGI. The length of the CDR3 is 16 residues. V shed 9 bases and J 8 bases; nucleotides not matched to a gene: 16. The CDR3 reads CASALVAGQGAGTQYF. The CDR3 bases are TGTGCCAGTGCCCTTGTCGCCGGACAGGGGGCCGGTACGCAGTATTTT.

The chain has TRBV7-9 and TRBJ2-7; tentative D call: TRBD2 (7 bases). The CDR3 totals 11 residues. Trimming stripped 10 bases from V and 5 bases from J, with 12 bases between. CDR1 and CDR2 from the germline V gene are SEHNR and FQNEAQ (reference sequence). The CDR3, as DNA: TGTGCCACCCGGGGGGCCCACGAGCAGTACTTC. This translates into CATRGAHEQYF.

V gene TRBV5-1 combines with J gene TRBJ2-2; tentatively, D is TRBD1 (5 bases). Germline values: CDR1 SGHRS, CDR2 YFSETQ. V was clipped by 1 base and J by 3 bases, with 10 bases between them. The CDR3 sequence is 15 residues long. DNA for the CDR3: TGCGCCAGCAGCTTGTTGGACACGGACACCGGGGAGCTGTTTTTT. Protein: CASSLLDTDTGELFF.

This clonotype has just a few counts. The rearrangement links TRBV7-2 to TRBJ2-1; 14 bases agree with TRBD2. This CDR3 is built from 18 residues. V gave up 5 bases and J gave up 0 bases; unmatched junction bases: 6. Looked up from germline, CDR1 is SGHTA and CDR2 is FQGNSA. CDR3 bases: TGTGCCAGCAGCCTGGGACTAGCGGGAGTTAACTCCTACAATGAGCAGTTCTTC. Protein product: CASSLGLAGVNSYNEQFF.

The chain recombines TRBV20-1 with TRBJ2-1; TRBD2 agrees at 11 bases. The CDR3 runs to 14 residues. The J segment lost 3 bases and the V segment lost 5 bases, leaving 3 bases of the junction unmatched. Per germline, CDR1 DFQATT and CDR2 SNEGSKA (reference sequence). DNA of the CDR3: TGCAGTGCTGAAACTAGCGGGGGCTACAATGAGCAGTTCTTC. Translated: CSAETSGGYNEQFF.

This chain joins TRBV4-2 and TRBJ1-2; D is uncertain. V was clipped by 0 bases and J by 7 bases, with 9 bases between them. This CDR3 comprises 13 residues. CDR1 and CDR2 (germline): LGHNA, YNFKEQ. CDR3 sequence (DNA): TGTGCCAGCAGCCAAGATGGGCCAGTTGGCTACACCTTC. Translating it yields CASSQDGPVGYTF.

The chain combines TRBV29-1 with TRBJ2-7; 10 nucleotides align to TRBD2. Germline CDR1 and CDR2: SQVTM and ANQGSEA. The CDR3 covers 14 residues. The junction had 11 bases not matched to a gene; V was cut back by 6 bases and J by 6 bases. For the CDR3, the DNA is TGCAGCGTGGGATTAGCGGGGGGCCCCTCCGAGCAGTACTTC. It codes for CSVGLAGGPSEQYF.

This clonotype was counted a few times. J is TRBJ2-1 and V is TRBV9; the D gene is possibly TRBD1 (5 bases). The assigned J gene may be wrong: the sequence end matches TRBJ2-7 better. The germline gives CDR1 SGDLS, CDR2 YYNGEE. The CDR3 covers 16 residues. The CDR3 DNA follows: TGTGCCAGCAGCCCTAGATGGGGCGGCCCCTACAATGAGCAGTACTTC. This translates into CASSPRWGGPYNEQYF.

The chain recombines TRBV20-1 with TRBJ2-1; D gene unclear. The germline V gene encodes CDR1 DFQATT and CDR2 SNEGSKA (reference sequence). V lost 0 bases, J lost 1 base, and 10 bases lay in between. The CDR3 totals 15 residues. This chain's CDR3 is CSARDPDGSYNEQFF. CDR3 DNA: TGCAGTGCTAGAGATCCGGACGGTTCCTACAATGAGCAGTTCTTC.

J is TRBJ1-1 and V is TRBV29-1; a possible D gene is TRBD1 (5 bases). The CDR3 totals 16 residues. Germline lookup yields CDR1 SQVTM and CDR2 ANQGSEA. V gave up 0 bases and J gave up 3 bases, with 17 bases separating them. The CDR3 DNA is TGCAGCGTTGAAGAGTGGAGGGGTTTGTATGACACTGAAGCTTTCTTT. Translating gives CSVEEWRGLYDTEAFF. Full variable domain (remainder filled in from reference TRBV29-1 and TRBJ1-1): SAVISQKPSRDICQRGTSLTIQCQVDSQVTMMFWYRQQPGQSLTLIATANQGSEATYESGFVIDKFPISRPNLTFSTLTVSNMSPEDSSIYLCSVEEWRGLYDTEAFFGQGTRLTVV.

Here the CDR3 reads CAWSVRIYEQYF. CDR3 nucleotide sequence: TGTGCCTGGAGTGTCCGTATCTACGAGCAGTACTTC. The chain has TRBV30 and TRBJ2-4; D uncertain. The J call could be wrong; TRBJ2-7 is a better fit for the DNA end. There are 12 residues in the CDR3. CDR1 GTSNPN and CDR2 SVGIG come from the germline V gene (reference sequence).

Written as DNA, the CDR3 is TGTGCCAGCAGCTTTTCTAGCGGGATGTACAATGAGCAGTTCTTC. Protein: CASSFSSGMYNEQFF. The V gene is TRBV7-9, the J gene TRBJ2-1, with 9 bases that match TRBD2. After removal of 3 bases from V and 4 bases from J, the junction contained 4 bases not matched to a gene. Per the germline V gene, CDR1 is SEHNR and CDR2 is FQNEAQ (reference sequence). The CDR3 extends over 15 amino acids. Based on the CDR3 plus reference TRBV7-9 and TRBJ2-1, the full variable domain is DTGVSQNPRHKITKRGQNVTFRCDPISEHNRLYWYRQTLGQGPEFLTYFQNEAQLEKSRLLSDRFSAERPKGSFSTLEIQRTEQGDSAMYLCASSFSSGMYNEQFFGPGTRLTVL.

This rearrangement joins TRBV10-3 to TRBJ2-7; 7 nucleotides align to TRBD2. V was pared by 0 bases and J by 0 bases, with 8 bases of the junction left unmatched. Germline CDR1 ENHRY, CDR2 SYGVKD. The CDR3 has 17 residues. CDR3 loop: CAISESMSRTSSYEQYF. The CDR3 region has the DNA TGTGCCATCAGTGAGTCGATGTCTAGGACTAGCTCCTACGAGCAGTACTTC.

V and J are TRBV18 and TRBJ2-1; TRBD2 aligns across 8 bases. The CDR3 contains 17 residues. Germline CDR1 is KGHSH and CDR2 is LQKENI. The V segment lost 3 bases and the J segment 1 base; nucleotides outside the gene matches: 8. Written as DNA, the CDR3 is TGTGCCAGCTCACCCGGACCTAGCGGGCCGTCCTACAATGAGCAGTTCTTC. Protein: CASSPGPSGPSYNEQFF.

The chain has TRBV7-2 and TRBJ2-5; D is possibly TRBD2 (6 bases). The J call is in doubt because the DNA end fits TRBJ2-7 better. This CDR3 comprises 19 residues. CDR1 and CDR2 from the germline V gene are SGHTA and FQGNSA. The CDR3: CASSPPLGARDSYYYEQYF. The CDR3 DNA is TGTGCCAGCAGCCCCCCCCTCGGGGCCAGGGACTCCTACTACTACGAGCAGTACTTC.